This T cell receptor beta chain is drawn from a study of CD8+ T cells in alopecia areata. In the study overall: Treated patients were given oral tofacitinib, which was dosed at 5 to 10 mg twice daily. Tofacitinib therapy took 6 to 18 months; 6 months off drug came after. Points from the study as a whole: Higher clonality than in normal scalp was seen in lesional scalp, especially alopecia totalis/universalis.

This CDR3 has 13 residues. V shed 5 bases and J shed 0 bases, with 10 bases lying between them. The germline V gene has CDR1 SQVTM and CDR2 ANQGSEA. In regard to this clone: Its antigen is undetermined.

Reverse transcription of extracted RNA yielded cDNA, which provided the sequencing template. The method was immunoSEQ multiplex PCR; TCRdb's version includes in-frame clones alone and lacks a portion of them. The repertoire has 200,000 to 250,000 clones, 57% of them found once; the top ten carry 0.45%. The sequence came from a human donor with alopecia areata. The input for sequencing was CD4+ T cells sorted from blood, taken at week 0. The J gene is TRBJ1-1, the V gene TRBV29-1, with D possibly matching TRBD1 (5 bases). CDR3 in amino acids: CSVSGRMNTEAFF. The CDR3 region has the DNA TGCAGCGTTTCGGGACGGATGAACACTGAAGCTTTCTTT.